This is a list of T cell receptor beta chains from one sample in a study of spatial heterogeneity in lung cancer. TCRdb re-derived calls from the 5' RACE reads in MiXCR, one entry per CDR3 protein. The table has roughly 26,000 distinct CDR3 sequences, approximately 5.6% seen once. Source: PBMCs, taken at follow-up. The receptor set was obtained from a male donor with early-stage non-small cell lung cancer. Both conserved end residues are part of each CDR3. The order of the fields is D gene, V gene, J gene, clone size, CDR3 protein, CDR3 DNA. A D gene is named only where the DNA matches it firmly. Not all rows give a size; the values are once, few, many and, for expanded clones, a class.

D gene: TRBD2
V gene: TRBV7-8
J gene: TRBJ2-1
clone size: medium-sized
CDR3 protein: CASSALLAALREQFF
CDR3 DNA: TGTGCCAGCAGCGCCCTACTAGCGGCCCTCCGTGAGCAGTTCTTC

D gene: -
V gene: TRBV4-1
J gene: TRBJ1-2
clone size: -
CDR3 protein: CASSQPSGLYGYTF
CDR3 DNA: TGCGCCAGCAGCCAACCCTCCGGGCTTTATGGCTACACCTTC

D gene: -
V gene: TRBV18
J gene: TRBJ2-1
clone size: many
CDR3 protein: CASSPPSGGEQFF
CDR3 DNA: TGTGCCAGCTCACCACCGTCCGGCGGTGAGCAGTTCTTC

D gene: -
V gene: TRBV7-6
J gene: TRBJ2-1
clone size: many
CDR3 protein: CASSLALAASSYNEQFF
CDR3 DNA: TGTGCCAGCAGCTTAGCGCTGGCGGCAAGCTCCTACAATGAGCAGTTCTTC

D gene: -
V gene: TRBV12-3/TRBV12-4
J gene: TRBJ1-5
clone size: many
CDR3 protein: CASSGGGKMPQHF
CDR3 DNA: TGTGCCAGCAGTGGGGGGGGAAAGATGCCCCAGCATTTT

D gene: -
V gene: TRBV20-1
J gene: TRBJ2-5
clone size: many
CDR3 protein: CSADTDKGQETQYF
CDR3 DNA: TGCAGTGCTGATACCGACAAGGGGCAAGAGACCCAGTACTTC

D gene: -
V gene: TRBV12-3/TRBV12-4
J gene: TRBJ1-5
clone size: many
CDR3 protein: CASSSPREGPGPPQHF
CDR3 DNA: TGTGCCAGCAGTTCCCCTAGGGAGGGTCCCGGGCCGCCCCAGCATTTT

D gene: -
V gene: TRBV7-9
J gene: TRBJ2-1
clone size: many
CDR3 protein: CASSLSGPYNEQFF
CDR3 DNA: TGTGCCAGCAGTCTTAGCGGTCCTTACAATGAGCAGTTCTTC

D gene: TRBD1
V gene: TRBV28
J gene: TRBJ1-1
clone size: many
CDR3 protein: CASSLPVGQGATEAFF
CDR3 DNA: TGTGCCAGCAGTTTACCGGTGGGACAGGGGGCCACTGAAGCTTTCTTT

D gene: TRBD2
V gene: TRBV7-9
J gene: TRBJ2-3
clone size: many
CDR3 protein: CASTGPPAGDTDTQYF
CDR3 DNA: TGTGCCAGCACCGGGCCCCCAGCGGGGGATACAGATACGCAGTATTTT

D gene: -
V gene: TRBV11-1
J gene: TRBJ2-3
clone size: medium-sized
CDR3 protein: CASSQRQGRFDTQYF
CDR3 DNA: TGTGCCAGCAGCCAACGGCAGGGTCGGTTCGATACGCAGTATTTT

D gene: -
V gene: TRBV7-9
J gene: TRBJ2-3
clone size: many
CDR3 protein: CASSPGGAGGGTDTQYF
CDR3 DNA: TGTGCCAGCAGCCCGGGTGGGGCTGGAGGAGGCACAGATACGCAGTATTTT

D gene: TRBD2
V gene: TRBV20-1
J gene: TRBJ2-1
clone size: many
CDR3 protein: CSASTSGAHYNEQFF
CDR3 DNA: TGCAGTGCTTCGACTAGCGGAGCCCATTACAATGAGCAGTTCTTC

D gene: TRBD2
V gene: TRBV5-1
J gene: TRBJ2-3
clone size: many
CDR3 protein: CASSVAGGGADTQYF
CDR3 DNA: TGCGCCAGCAGCGTAGCGGGGGGCGGCGCAGATACGCAGTATTTT

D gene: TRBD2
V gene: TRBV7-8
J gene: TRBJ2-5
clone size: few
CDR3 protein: CASSFTSGYQETQYF
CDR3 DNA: TGTGCCAGCAGCTTCACTAGCGGGTACCAAGAGACCCAGTACTTC

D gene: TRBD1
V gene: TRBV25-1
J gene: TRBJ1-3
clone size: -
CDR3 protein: CASRGGRGFGNTIYF
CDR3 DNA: TGTGCCAGCAGGGGGGGCAGGGGGTTCGGAAACACCATATATTTT

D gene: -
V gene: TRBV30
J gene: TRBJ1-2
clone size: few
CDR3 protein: CVWSDSGEYGYTF
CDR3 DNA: TGTGTCTGGAGTGATTCGGGGGAATATGGCTACACCTTC